This paragraph covers one TCR beta chain sequence. Its antigen specificity is not known. Base-call qualities are not available, and no considerably larger clone is one nucleotide away. The source of the sample is a study of cytotoxic CD8 clonotypes in ibrutinib-treated CLL (dated by TCRdb to about 2021). In the study overall: In this cohort, approximately 15 patients were treatment-naive and about ten were relapsed/refractory, while some 18 had unmutated IGHV. Cryopreserved peripheral blood mononuclear cells were collected before treatment, at response, and at either disease progression or sustained remission. Longitudinal samples were available for about 30% of the 86 trial participants. An average of around 260,000 productive templates and 94,082 productive rearrangements was obtained per sample. Response samples were taken after a median of approximately a year on treatment, ranging from about 6 to 36 months. All remission and progressive disease samples were collected while patients were still receiving ibrutinib. Responses were partial in roughly 24 patients and complete in 2; after median approximately 66 months follow-up, about 14 stayed in remission and 12 progressed. On the study overall, not on this receptor specifically: Public clonotypes were rare and either shrank or stayed stable during treatment, and the rise in clonality at ibrutinib response reflected expansion of private clonotypes. An increase in clonality was observed at ibrutinib response, with clonality remaining stable during sustained remission and falling back toward baseline at progression. Lymph node repertoires were not examined, and the timing of sampling was not matched between patients in sustained remission and those whose disease progressed. At baseline, clonality was higher than in age-matched healthy donors and showed a strong correlation with circulating CD8+ T-cell counts.

The germline V gene provides CDR1 SQVTM and CDR2 ANQGSEA. Spanning cysteine to phenylalanine, the CDR3 consists of 15 amino acids. The retained sequence is limited to the CDR3, 45 bases, with the frame set at the first base. Compared with germline, V lacks 3 bases and J lacks 3 bases; bases without a gene match: 6. This specimen's time point label, per the study, means: roughly 25 months on ibrutinib. For TCR beta library preparation, roughly 2 micrograms of genomic DNA were extracted from the cryopreserved PBMCs. Longitudinal blood samples from CLL patients on ibrutinib monotherapy underwent high-throughput TCR beta sequencing. The patients took part in an open-label, single-center phase 2 trial of ibrutinib monotherapy. The goal of deep resolution MiSeq sequencing was a depth between 1 in 1 million and 1 in 200,000 T cells, and coverage averaged 10x per clonotype. The immunoSEQ hsTCRB Kit was used to generate TCR beta libraries. Concerning the study's data processing: The data were analyzed with ImmunoSEQ Analyzer and ImmunoSEQ Data Assistant, and V, D and J gene assignments followed IMGT definitions. Clonality, which ranges from 0 to 1, was calculated as one minus the normalized Shannon entropy of productive rearrangement frequencies. Only overrepresented clonotypes making up at least 0.05% of each patient's repertoire were included in the public clonotype analysis. Repertoires from thirteen age-matched healthy donors in immuneACCESS were used as clonality controls. Not all clones reach the TCRdb copy of this immuneACCESS table, which keeps in-frame sequences only. Checked studies attribute under half of the gap to unresolved V genes and leave the rest unexplained. D and trimming were read from the DNA, whereas the V and J calls and clone size are those reported in that table. For this sample there are 50,000 to 60,000 clones; roughly 85% appear just once. About 20% of the sample is in the top ten clones.

This TCR derives from a human donor with chronic lymphocytic leukemia. The V and J genes are TRBV29-1 and TRBJ2-7, with 12 bases matching TRBD1. Sequences were derived from PBMCs, sampled after 24 months of ibrutinib treatment. This receptor carries the CDR3 CSVEGGTGGHYEQYF. In nucleotides, the sequence is TGCAGCGTTGAGGGTGGGACAGGGGGCCACTACGAGCAGTACTTC.